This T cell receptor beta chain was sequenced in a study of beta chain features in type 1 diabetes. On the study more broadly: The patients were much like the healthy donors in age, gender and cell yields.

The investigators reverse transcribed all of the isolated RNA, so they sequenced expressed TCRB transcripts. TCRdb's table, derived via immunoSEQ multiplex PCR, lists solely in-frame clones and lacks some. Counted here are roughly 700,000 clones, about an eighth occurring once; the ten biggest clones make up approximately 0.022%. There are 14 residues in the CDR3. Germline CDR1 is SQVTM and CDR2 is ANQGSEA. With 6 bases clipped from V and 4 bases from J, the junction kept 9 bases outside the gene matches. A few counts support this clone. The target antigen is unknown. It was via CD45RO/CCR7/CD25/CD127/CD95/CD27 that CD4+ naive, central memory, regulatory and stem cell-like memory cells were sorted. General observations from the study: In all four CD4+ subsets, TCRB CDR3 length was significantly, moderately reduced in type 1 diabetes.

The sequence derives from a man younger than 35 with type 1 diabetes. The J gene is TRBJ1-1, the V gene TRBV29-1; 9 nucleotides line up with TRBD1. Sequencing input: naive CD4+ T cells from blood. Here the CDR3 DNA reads TGCAGCGTGCTCACAGGGGGCGGGGGCACTGAAGCTTTCTTT. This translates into CSVLTGGGGTEAFF.